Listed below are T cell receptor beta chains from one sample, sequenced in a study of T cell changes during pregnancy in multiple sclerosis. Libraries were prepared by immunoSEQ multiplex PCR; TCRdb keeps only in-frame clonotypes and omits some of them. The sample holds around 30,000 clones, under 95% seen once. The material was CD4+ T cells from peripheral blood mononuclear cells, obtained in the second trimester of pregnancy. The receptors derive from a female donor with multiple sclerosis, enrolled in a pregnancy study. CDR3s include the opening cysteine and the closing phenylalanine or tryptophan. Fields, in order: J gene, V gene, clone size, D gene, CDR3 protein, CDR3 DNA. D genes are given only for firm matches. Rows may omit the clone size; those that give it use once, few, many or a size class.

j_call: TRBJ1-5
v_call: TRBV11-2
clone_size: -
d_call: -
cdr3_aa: CASSLDRFGNQPQHF
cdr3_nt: TGTGCCAGCAGCTTAGACAGGTTCGGCAATCAGCCCCAGCATTTT

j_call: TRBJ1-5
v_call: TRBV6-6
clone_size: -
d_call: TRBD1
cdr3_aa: CASSYYGGTGGQPQHF
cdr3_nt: TGTGCCAGCAGTTACTATGGAGGGACAGGGGGCCAGCCCCAGCATTTT

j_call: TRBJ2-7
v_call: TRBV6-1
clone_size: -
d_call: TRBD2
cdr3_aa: CASSERSGTSGTWGYEQYF
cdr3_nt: TGTGCCAGCAGTGAAAGATCCGGGACTAGCGGGACTTGGGGCTACGAGCAGTACTTC

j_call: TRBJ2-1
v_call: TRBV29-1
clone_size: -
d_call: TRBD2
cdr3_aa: CSVAARAGTSGSNEQFF
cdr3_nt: TGCAGCGTTGCAGCAAGAGCCGGGACTAGCGGGAGCAATGAGCAGTTCTTC

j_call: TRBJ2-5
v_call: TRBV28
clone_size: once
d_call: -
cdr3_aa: CASSLRLGQGETQYF
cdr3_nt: TGTGCCAGCAGTTTGAGGTTGGGGCAGGGAGAGACCCAGTACTTC

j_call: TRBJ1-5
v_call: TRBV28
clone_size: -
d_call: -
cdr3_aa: CASSHNQPQHF
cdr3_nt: TGTGCCAGCAGTCACAATCAGCCCCAGCATTTT

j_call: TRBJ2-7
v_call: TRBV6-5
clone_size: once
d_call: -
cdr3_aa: CASSWIGGHEQYF
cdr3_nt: TGTGCCAGCAGTTGGATAGGCGGCCACGAGCAGTACTTC

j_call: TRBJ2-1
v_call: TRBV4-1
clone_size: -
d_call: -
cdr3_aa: CASSQIIVRSSYNEQFF
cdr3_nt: TGCGCCAGCAGCCAGATTATTGTGAGGAGCTCCTACAATGAGCAGTTCTTC

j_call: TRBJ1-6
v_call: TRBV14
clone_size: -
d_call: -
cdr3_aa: CASSQRTAYNSPLHF
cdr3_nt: TGTGCCAGCAGCCAGAGGACAGCATATAATTCACCCCTCCACTTT

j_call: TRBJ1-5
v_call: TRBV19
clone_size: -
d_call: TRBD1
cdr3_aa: CASSVDGTGGGQPQHF
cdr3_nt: TGTGCCAGTAGTGTGGACGGGACAGGGGGCGGTCAGCCCCAGCATTTT

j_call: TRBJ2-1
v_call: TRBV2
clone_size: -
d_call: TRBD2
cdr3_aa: CASSEQGLAGEEQFF
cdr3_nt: TGTGCCAGCAGTGAACAGGGACTAGCGGGAGAAGAGCAGTTCTTC

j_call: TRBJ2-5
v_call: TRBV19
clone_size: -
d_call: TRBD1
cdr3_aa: CASSIGTGVTETQYF
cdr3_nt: TGTGCCAGTAGTATAGGTACAGGGGTGACAGAGACCCAGTACTTC

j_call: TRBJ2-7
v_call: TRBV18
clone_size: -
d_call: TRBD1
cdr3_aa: CASSADRGIVDEQYF
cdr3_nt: TGTGCCAGCTCAGCGGACAGGGGTATAGTCGACGAGCAGTACTTC

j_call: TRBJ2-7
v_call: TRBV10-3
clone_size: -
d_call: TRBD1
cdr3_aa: CAISDPGTGRVWEQYF
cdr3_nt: TGTGCCATCAGTGACCCCGGGACAGGAAGGGTATGGGAGCAGTACTTC

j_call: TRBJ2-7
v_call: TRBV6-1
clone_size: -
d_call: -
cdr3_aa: CASTDGGSAYEQYF
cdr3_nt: TGTGCCAGCACCGATGGGGGGTCAGCCTACGAGCAGTACTTC

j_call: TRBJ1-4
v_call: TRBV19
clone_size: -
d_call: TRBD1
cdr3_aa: CASSPLDRVRANEKLFF
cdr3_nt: TGTGCCAGTAGTCCGCTGGACAGGGTAAGGGCTAATGAAAAACTGTTTTTT

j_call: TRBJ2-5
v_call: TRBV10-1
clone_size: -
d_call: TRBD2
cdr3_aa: CASSASGRRETQYF
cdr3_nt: TGCGCCAGCAGTGCTAGCGGGAGGCGAGAGACCCAGTACTTC

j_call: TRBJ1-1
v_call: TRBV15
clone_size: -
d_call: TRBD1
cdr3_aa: CATSREVGTGGTEAFF
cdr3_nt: TGTGCCACCAGCAGAGAAGTAGGGACAGGGGGCACTGAAGCTTTCTTT

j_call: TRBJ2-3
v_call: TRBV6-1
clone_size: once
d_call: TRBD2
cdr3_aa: CASSEFILTLGTSRSTDTQYF
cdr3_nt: TGTGCCAGCAGTGAATTTATACTAACCCTTGGGACTAGTAGGAGCACAGATACGCAGTATTTT

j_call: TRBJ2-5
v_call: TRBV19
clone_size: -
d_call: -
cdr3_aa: CASSIGRGNLETQYF
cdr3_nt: TGTGCCAGTAGTATAGGAAGGGGAAATCTAGAGACCCAGTACTTC

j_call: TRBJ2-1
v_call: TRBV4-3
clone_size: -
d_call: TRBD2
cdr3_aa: CASSQDSGRAGNEQFF
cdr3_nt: TGCGCCAGCAGCCAAGACAGCGGGAGGGCCGGGAATGAGCAGTTCTTC

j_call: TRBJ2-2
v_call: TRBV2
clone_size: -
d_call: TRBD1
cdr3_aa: CASRRQGPNTGELFF
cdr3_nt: TGTGCCAGCAGGAGACAGGGACCGAACACCGGGGAGCTGTTTTTT

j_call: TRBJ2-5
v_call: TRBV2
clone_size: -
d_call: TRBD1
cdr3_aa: CASSVGQGEETQYF
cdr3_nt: TGTGCCAGCAGTGTGGGACAGGGGGAAGAGACCCAGTACTTC

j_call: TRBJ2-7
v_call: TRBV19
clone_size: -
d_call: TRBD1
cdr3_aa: CASTQDRENREQYF
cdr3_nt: TGTGCCAGTACCCAGGACAGGGAAAATCGCGAGCAGTACTTC

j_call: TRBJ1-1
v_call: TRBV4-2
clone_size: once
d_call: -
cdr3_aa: CASSRDEGTNTEAFF
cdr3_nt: TGTGCCAGCAGCCGCGACGAGGGAACTAACACTGAAGCTTTCTTT

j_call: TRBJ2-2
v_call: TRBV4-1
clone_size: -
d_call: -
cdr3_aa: CASSARAPQFANTGELFF
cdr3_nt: TGCGCCAGCAGCGCCCGCGCCCCTCAATTCGCGAACACCGGGGAGCTGTTTTTT

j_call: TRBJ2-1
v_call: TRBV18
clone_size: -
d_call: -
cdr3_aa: CASSLNSGPSSYNEQFF
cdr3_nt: TGTGCCAGCTCTCTAAACAGCGGTCCCTCCTCCTACAATGAGCAGTTCTTC

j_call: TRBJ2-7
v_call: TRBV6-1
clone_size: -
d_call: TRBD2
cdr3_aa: CASSGAGGGQYF
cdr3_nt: TGTGCCAGCAGTGGCGCGGGAGGGGGGCAGTACTTC

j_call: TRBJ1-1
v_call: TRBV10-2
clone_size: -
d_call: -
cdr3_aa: CASSRQNTGNTEAFF
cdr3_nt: TGCGCCAGCAGTAGACAGAACACAGGGAACACTGAAGCTTTCTTT

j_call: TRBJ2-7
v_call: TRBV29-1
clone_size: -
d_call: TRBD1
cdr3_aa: CSVRQGGAYEQYF
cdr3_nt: TGCAGCGTCCGACAGGGGGGCGCCTACGAGCAGTACTTC

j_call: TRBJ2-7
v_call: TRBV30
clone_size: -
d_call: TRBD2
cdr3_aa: CAWRMVTGGPHEQYF
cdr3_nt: TGTGCCTGGAGGATGGTGACGGGAGGGCCCCACGAGCAGTACTTC

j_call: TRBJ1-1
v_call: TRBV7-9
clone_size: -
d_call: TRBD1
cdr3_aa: CASSYTKRGRGFGAFF
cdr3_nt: TGTGCCAGCAGCTACACAAAAAGGGGGCGAGGGTTTGGAGCTTTCTTT

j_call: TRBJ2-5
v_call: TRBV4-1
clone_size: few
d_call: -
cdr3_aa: CASSQAYLGTGQETQYF
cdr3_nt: TGCGCCAGCAGCCAAGCATACTTAGGGACTGGCCAAGAGACCCAGTACTTC

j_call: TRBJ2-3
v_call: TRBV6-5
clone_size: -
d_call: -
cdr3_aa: CASTPGWSTDTQYF
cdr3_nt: TGTGCCAGCACTCCGGGGTGGAGCACAGATACGCAGTATTTT

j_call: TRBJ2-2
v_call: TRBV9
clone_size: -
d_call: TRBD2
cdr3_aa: CASSVLSSGFTGELFF
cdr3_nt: TGTGCCAGCAGCGTATTGTCTAGCGGATTCACCGGGGAGCTGTTTTTT

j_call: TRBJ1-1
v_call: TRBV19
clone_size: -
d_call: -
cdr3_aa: CASSSHRMNTEAFF
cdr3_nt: TGTGCCAGTAGTAGTCACAGAATGAACACTGAAGCTTTCTTT

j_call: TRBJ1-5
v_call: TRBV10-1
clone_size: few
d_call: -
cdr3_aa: CASSTGTHQPQHF
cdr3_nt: TGCGCCAGCAGTACAGGGACCCATCAGCCCCAGCATTTT

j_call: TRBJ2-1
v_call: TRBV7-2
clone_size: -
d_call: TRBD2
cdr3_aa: CASSLGTSSYNEQFF
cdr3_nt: TGTGCCAGCAGCTTAGGGACTAGCTCCTACAATGAGCAGTTCTTC

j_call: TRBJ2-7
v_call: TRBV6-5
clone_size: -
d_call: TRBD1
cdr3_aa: CASSYLGTAAYEQYF
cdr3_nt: TGTGCCAGCAGTTATCTAGGGACAGCTGCCTACGAGCAGTACTTC

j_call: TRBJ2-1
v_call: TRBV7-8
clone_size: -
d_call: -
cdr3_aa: CASSFGDNEQFF
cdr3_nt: TGTGCCAGCAGCTTTGGAGACAATGAGCAGTTCTTC

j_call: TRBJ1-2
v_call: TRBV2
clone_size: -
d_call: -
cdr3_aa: CASKREGNGYTF
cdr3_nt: TGTGCCAGCAAGCGGGAGGGGAATGGCTACACCTTC

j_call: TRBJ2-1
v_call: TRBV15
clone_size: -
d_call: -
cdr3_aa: CATSRDSGGNEQFF
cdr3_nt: TGTGCCACCAGCAGAGATTCCGGGGGCAATGAGCAGTTCTTC

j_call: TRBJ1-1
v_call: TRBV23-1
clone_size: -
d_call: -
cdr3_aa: CASSQSYNLNTEAFF
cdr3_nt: TGCGCCAGCAGTCAATCGTACAATCTGAACACTGAAGCTTTCTTT

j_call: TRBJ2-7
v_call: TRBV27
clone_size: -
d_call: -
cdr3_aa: CASSLEYSEQYF
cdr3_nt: TGTGCCAGCAGTTTAGAGTATTCCGAGCAGTACTTC

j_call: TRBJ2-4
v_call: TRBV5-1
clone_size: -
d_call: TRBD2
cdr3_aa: CASRPDPRGASGGKNIQYF
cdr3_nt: TGCGCCAGCAGACCTGACCCAAGGGGCGCTAGCGGTGGTAAAAACATTCAGTACTTC

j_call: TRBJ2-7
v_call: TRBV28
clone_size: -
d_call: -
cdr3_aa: CASSLGLGEQYF
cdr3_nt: TGTGCCAGCAGTTTGGGGCTGGGCGAGCAGTACTTC

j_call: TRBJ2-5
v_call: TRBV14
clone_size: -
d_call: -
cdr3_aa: CASSQRTPTPETQYF
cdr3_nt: TGTGCCAGCAGCCAGCGGACTCCTACACCAGAGACTCAGTACTTC

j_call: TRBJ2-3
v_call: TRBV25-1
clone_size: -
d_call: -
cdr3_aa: CASSAQGAPRLGTQYF
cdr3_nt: TGTGCCAGCAGCGCACAAGGCGCCCCAAGGCTAGGTACGCAGTATTTT

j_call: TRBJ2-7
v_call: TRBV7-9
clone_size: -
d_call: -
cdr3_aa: CASSLAGRGLGEQYF
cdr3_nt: TGTGCCAGCAGCTTAGCGGGAAGGGGTCTGGGAGAGCAGTACTTC

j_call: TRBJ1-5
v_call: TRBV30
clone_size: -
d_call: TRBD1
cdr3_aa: CAWRLGTGNQPQHF
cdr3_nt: TGTGCCTGGAGATTGGGGACAGGGAATCAGCCCCAGCATTTT

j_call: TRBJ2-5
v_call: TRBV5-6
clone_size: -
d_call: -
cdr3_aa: CASSLVKGGGTETQYF
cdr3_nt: TGTGCCAGCAGCTTGGTTAAGGGAGGGGGAACAGAGACCCAGTACTTC

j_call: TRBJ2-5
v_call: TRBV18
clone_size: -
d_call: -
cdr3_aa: CASSVTGETQYF
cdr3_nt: TGTGCCAGCTCAGTGACCGGGGAGACCCAGTACTTC

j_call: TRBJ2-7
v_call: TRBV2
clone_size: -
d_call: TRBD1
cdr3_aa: CASRRTGGAYEQYF
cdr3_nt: TGTGCCAGCAGACGCACAGGGGGTGCTTACGAGCAGTACTTC

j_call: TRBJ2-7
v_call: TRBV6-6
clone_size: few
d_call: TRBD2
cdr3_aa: CASSRPGLAGTYEQYF
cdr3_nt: TGTGCCAGCAGTCGGCCAGGGCTAGCGGGAACCTACGAGCAGTACTTC

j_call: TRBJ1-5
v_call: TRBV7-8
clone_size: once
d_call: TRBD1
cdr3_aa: CASSYRTGSGNQPQHF
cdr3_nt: TGTGCCAGCAGCTACCGGACAGGGAGCGGCAATCAGCCCCAGCATTTT

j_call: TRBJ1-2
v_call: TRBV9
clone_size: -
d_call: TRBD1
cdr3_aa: CASSQGQAASYTF
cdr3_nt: TGTGCCAGCAGTCAAGGACAGGCCGCAAGCTACACCTTC

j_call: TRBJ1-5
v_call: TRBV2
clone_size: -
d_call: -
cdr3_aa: CASRLGGVTNQPQHF
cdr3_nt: TGTGCCAGCAGATTGGGAGGGGTCACAAATCAGCCCCAGCATTTT

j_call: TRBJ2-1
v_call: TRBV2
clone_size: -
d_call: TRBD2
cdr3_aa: CASSEGTSGRGDEFF
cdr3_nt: TGTGCCAGCAGTGAAGGGACTAGCGGGAGGGGTGATGAGTTCTTC

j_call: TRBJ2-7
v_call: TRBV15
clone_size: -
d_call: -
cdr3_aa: CATSRGTGYLTYEQYF
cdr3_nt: TGTGCCACCAGCAGAGGCACAGGGTACCTGACCTACGAGCAGTACTTC

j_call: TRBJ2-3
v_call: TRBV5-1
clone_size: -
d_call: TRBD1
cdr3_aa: CASSLDRGPTDTQYF
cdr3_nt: TGCGCCAGCAGCTTGGACAGGGGGCCCACAGATACGCAGTATTTT